This passage covers 5 T cell receptor beta chains from one sample sequenced in a study of T cells of healthy individuals. TCRdb analysed the 5' RACE reads with MiXCR anew, one entry per CDR3 protein. The table shows around 98,000 distinct CDR3 sequences, with around 17% occurring only once. All receptors come from a human donor in good health.

The V and J genes are TRBV10-3 and TRBJ2-3; 9 bases align to TRBD2. This CDR3 is built from 13 residues. The V gene's germline CDR1 is ENHRY and CDR2 SYGVKD. The trim removed 10 bases at V and 6 bases at J, leaving 8 bases unmatched. The CDR3 protein is CATTAGGSDTQYF. CDR3 nucleotides: TGTGCCACCACAGCGGGAGGATCGGATACGCAGTATTTT.

In its sample, this clonotype was seen a few times. The J gene is TRBJ2-5, the V gene TRBV7-2; 14 bases are shared with TRBD2. Germline assignment: CDR1 SGHTA and CDR2 FQGNSA. This CDR3 is 17 amino acids long. The J segment lost 1 base and the V segment lost 5 bases, leaving 6 bases of the junction unmatched. The CDR3 region is CASSPWTSGRSQETQYF. DNA for the CDR3: TGTGCCAGCAGCCCCTGGACTAGCGGGAGGTCCCAAGAGACCCAGTACTTC.

This clonotype was seen a handful of times. This chain's CDR3 is CASSRGGGSNTQYF. As DNA, the CDR3 is TGTGCCAGCAGTAGGGGGGGGGGCTCAAATACGCAGTATTTT. This chain links TRBV6-5 with TRBJ2-3; possibly TRBD2 for D (7 bases). Germline CDR1 and CDR2: MNHEY and SVGAGI. Trimming left V 5 bases short and J 7 bases short, with 16 bases between. The length of the CDR3 is 14 residues.

This chain connects TRBV12-3 or TRBV12-4 to TRBJ2-7, with 10 bases lining up with TRBD1. The CDR3 runs to 14 residues. The V gene end was trimmed by 3 bases and the J gene end by 4 bases; junction bases not matched to a gene: 3. The CDR3 protein is CASSLTGGRYEQYF. CDR3 sequence (DNA): TGTGCCAGCAGTTTGACAGGGGGCCGTTACGAGCAGTACTTC.

This clonotype showed up just a few times. The chain combines TRBV27 with TRBJ2-3, with D unclear. Looked up from germline, CDR1 is MNHEY and CDR2 is SMNVEV (reference sequence). V was shortened by 7 bases and J by 5 bases, with 13 bases between the two germline ends. The CDR3 spans 13 residues. The CDR3 nucleotides read TGTGCCAGCACCCCTTCCCCTGTAGATACGCAGTATTTT. Translating gives CASTPSPVDTQYF.